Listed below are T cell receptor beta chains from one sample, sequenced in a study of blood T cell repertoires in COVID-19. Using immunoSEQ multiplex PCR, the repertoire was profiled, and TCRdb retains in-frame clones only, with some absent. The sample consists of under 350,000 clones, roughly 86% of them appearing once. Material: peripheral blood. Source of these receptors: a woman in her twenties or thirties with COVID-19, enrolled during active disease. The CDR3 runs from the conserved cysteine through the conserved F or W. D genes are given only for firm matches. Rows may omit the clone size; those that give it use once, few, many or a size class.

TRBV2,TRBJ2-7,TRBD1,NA,TGTGCCAGCAGTGCCCCAGGCCGGGACAGGACGTCCTACGAGCAGTACTTC,CASSAPGRDRTSYEQYF
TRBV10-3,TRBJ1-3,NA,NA,TGTGCCATCAGTGAAGACAGTGGAAACACCATATATTTT,CAISEDSGNTIYF
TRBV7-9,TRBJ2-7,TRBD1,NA,TGTGCCAGCAGCTCTATCCGGGACAGGGTCGACGAGCAGTACTTC,CASSSIRDRVDEQYF
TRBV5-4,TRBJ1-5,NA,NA,TGTGCCAGCAGTCGGGGAATTAGTGAGCCCCAGCATTTT,CASSRGISEPQHF
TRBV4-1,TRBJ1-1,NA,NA,TGCGCCAGCAGCCCGACAGGCCGGGGTGAAGCTTTCTTT,CASSPTGRGEAFF
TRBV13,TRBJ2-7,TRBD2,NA,TGTGCCAGCAGCTTCTTCACTAGCGGTTCCTCCTACGAGCAGTACTTC,CASSFFTSGSSYEQYF
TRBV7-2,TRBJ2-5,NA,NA,TGTGCCAGCAGCTTACTGACTACACAAGAGACCCAGTACTTC,CASSLLTTQETQYF
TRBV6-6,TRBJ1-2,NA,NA,TGTGCCAGCACCTTGACAGGAGATTATGGCTACACCTTC,CASTLTGDYGYTF
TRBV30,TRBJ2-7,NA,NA,TGTGCCTGGAGTTACAGACCCTACGAGCAGTACTTC,CAWSYRPYEQYF
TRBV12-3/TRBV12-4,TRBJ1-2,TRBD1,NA,TGTGCCAGCGGGACAGAGAATCATGGCTACACCTTC,CASGTENHGYTF
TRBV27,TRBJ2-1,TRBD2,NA,TGTGCCAGCAGAGCCCCGGGGGGGCCCTACAATGAGCAGTTCTTC,CASRAPGGPYNEQFF
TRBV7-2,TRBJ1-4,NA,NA,TGTGCCAGCAGCGCACAGGGTGCAACTAATGAAAAACTGTTTTTT,CASSAQGATNEKLFF
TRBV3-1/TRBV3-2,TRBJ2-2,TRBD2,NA,TGTGCCAGCAGCCAAGGGAAAGCGGGGAAGAACACCGGGGAGCTGTTTTTT,CASSQGKAGKNTGELFF
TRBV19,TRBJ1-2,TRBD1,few,TGTGCCAGTAGCCAAAGAGGACAGGGCGACTATGGCTACACCTTC,CASSQRGQGDYGYTF
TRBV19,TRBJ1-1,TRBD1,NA,TGTGCCAGTAGTTTCAACCCGGGACAGGCTAACACTGAAGCTTTCTTT,CASSFNPGQANTEAFF
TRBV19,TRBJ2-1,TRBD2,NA,TGTGCCAGTAGTATAGAGGGAGGGAATGAGCAGTTCTTC,CASSIEGGNEQFF
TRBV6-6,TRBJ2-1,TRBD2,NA,TGTGCCAGCAGTTACCCCACTAGCGGGGGGGACAATGAGCAGTTCTTC,CASSYPTSGGDNEQFF
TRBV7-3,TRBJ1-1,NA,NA,TGTGCCAGCGCCATCAAGGGGGAGAACACTGAAGCTTTCTTT,CASAIKGENTEAFF
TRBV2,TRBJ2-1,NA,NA,TGTGCCAGCAGTGATCCCGCTGCATCTAGCGATGAGCAGTTCTTC,CASSDPAASSDEQFF
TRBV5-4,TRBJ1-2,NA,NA,TGTGCCAGCAGCTCTATAAAGGACAGATTGGAGGGCTACACCTTC,CASSSIKDRLEGYTF
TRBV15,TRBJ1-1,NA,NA,TGTGCCACCAGCAGAGATACGGGCACTGAAGCTTTCTTT,CATSRDTGTEAFF
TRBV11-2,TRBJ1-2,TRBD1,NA,TGTGCCAGCAGCGCCTCGGGGACAGACTATGGCTACACCTTC,CASSASGTDYGYTF
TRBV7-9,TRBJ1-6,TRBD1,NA,TGTGCCAGCAGCGGACAGGGAGGTAATTCACCCCTCCACTTT,CASSGQGGNSPLHF
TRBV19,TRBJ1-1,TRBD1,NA,TGTGCCAGTAGTACCCGACAGGGAGTCATTGAAGCTTTCTTT,CASSTRQGVIEAFF
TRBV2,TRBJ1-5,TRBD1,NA,TGTGCCAGCAGCGGACAGGGTGGAAGCAATCAGCCCCAGCATTTT,CASSGQGGSNQPQHF
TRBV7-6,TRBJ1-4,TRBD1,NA,TGTGCCAGCAGCTTAGGGGGACAGCTTAATGAAAAACTGTTTTTT,CASSLGGQLNEKLFF
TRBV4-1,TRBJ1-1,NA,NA,TGCGCCAGCAGCCAAGGGGCAGGGGAAGCTTTCTTT,CASSQGAGEAFF
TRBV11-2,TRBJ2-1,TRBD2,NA,TGTGCCACCTCGGGGGGGGCTGGGTATGAGCAGTTCTTC,CATSGGAGYEQFF
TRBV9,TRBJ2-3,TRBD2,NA,TGTGCCAGCAGCGTTCAGCGGGGGTCCTATGGAAGCACAGATACGCAGTATTTT,CASSVQRGSYGSTDTQYF
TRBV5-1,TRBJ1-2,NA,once,TGCGCCAGCAGCTTGGAGCGGGCAGGTGGCTACACCTTC,CASSLERAGGYTF
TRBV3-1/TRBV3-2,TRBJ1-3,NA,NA,TGTGCCAGCAGCCCCGTCAGGGCTGGAAACACCATATATTTT,CASSPVRAGNTIYF
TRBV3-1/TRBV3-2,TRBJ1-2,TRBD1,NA,TGTGCCAGCAGTCTTTTGGACAGGGACTATGGCTACACCTTC,CASSLLDRDYGYTF
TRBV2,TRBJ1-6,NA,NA,TGTGCCAGCAGTGAAGCAGGGAGCCCTTTCAATTCACCCCTCCACTTT,CASSEAGSPFNSPLHF
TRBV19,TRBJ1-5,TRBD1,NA,TGTGCCAGTAGTGTGCTCCCAAGGGGACAGTTATTTCAGCCCCAGCATTTT,CASSVLPRGQLFQPQHF
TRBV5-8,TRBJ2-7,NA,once,TGTGCCAGCAGCTTGGCCTCCTCCCTCCTGGGGAGCGAGCAGTACTTC,CASSLASSLLGSEQYF
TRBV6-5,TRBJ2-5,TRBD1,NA,TGTGCCAGCAGTAGGACAGGGGAGGAGACCCAGTACTTC,CASSRTGEETQYF
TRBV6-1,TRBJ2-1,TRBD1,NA,TGTGCCAGCAGTGAAGGCTTCCAGGGGGCCTACAATGAGCAGTTCTTC,CASSEGFQGAYNEQFF
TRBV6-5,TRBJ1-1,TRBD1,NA,TGTGCCAGCAGTTACGGGGGACAGGCCCTGGGGGCTTTCTTT,CASSYGGQALGAFF
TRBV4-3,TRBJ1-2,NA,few,TGCGCCAGCAGCCAAGGACTGGCGAACTATGGCTACACCTTC,CASSQGLANYGYTF
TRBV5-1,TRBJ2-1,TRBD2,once,TGCGCCAGCAGACTAGCGGACTCCTACAATGAGCAGTTCTTC,CASRLADSYNEQFF
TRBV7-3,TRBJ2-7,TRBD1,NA,TGTGCCAGCAGCTTACGGGACAGGGGGGGCTCCTACGAGCAGTACTTC,CASSLRDRGGSYEQYF
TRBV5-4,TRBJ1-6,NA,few,TGTGCCAGCAGGAATGTACAGGGAAATTCACCCCTCCACTTT,CASRNVQGNSPLHF
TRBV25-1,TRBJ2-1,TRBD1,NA,TGTGCCAGCAGGGTGACAGGGGGAAATGAGAATGAGCAGTTCTTC,CASRVTGGNENEQFF
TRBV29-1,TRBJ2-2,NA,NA,TGCAGCGCCTTGACAGGAAACACCGGGGAGCTGTTTTTT,CSALTGNTGELFF
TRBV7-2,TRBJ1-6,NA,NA,TGTGCCAGCAGCTTAGTTCCCGCAGGGGTGAATTCACCCCTCCACTTT,CASSLVPAGVNSPLHF
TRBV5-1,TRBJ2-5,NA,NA,TGCGCCAGCAGCTTGGCCGGGAACGAGATGGAGACCCAGTACTTC,CASSLAGNEMETQYF
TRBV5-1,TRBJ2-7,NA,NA,TGCGCCAGCAGCACCCAACTAGCCTCGAGCTCCTACGAGCAGTACTTC,CASSTQLASSSYEQYF
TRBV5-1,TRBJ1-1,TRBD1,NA,TGCGCCAGCAGCCCCTTACCGGGACAGGGGAAAGGAACTGAAGCTTTCTTT,CASSPLPGQGKGTEAFF
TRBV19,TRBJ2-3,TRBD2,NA,TGTGCCAGTAGTATACTCCCCTTAGCGGGGGGGACAGATACGCAGTATTTT,CASSILPLAGGTDTQYF
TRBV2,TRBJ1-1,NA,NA,TGTGCCAGCAGTGAACACCTGAGGTCCCGCAACCTGGCTTTCTTT,CASSEHLRSRNLAFF
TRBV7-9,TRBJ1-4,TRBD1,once,TGTGCCAGCAGCGGGGGAGTTGGGACAGCAACTAATGAAAAACTGTTTTTT,CASSGGVGTATNEKLFF